This T cell receptor beta chain derives from a study of T-cell memory formation after mild COVID-19. Findings and limits, study-wide: In pre-infection memory, a portion of responding clones appeared, which suggested that cross-reactive memory joined. Clones contracting day 15 to 85 were balanced CD4/CD8; later expanders leaned CD4+.

A single record per CDR3 protein comes from TCRdb applying MiXCR to the 5' RACE reads. The sample has approximately 250,000 distinct CDR3 sequences, over 15% seen once. V was pared by 1 base and J by 3 bases, with 10 bases between. This CDR3 contains 15 residues. Per the germline V gene, CDR1 is LGHNA and CDR2 is YNFKEQ. This clonotype has more than one count but fewer than ten. Its antigen is not identified. This chain connects TRBV4-2 to TRBJ2-4; D not resolved. The receptor was isolated from a man younger than 30 who had mild COVID-19 (a few samples of this study predate the infection). Cell type and time point are not known. The sequencing sample was made of PBMCs or a T cell subset sorted from them (not recorded which). Written as DNA, the CDR3 is TGTGCCAGCAGCCAAGTCGGTGAGGTCAAAAACATTCAGTACTTC. Translated: CASSQVGEVKNIQYF.